Following are 26 T cell receptor beta chains from one sample sequenced in a study of shared clonotypes between healthy human individuals. Sequenced by immunoSEQ multiplex PCR; TCRdb stores in-frame clones only, minus some. The table has about 490,000 clones, 65% to 85% seen once. Sample: PBMCs. Every receptor here comes from a woman between 40 and 50 years old in good health. Some clones in this sample may be carry-over from other donors' samples.

Details on this clone: Since a far larger clone is one base different, this is likely a read error. The rearrangement joins TRBV6-5 to TRBJ1-1; TRBD1 aligns across 11 bases. This CDR3 has 16 amino acids. CDR1 is MNHEY and CDR2 is SVGAGI in the germline V gene. V shed 4 bases, J shed 11 bases, and the junction held 15 bases outside the gene matches. CDR3 bases: TGTGCCAGCAGTTCCACCTCCAGGACAGGGGGCCTGGTGGCTTTCTTT. It is translated as CASSSTSRTGGLVAFF.

The V call is TRBV11-3, the J call TRBJ2-1, with D perhaps matching TRBD2 (6 bases). This CDR3 contains 15 residues. From germline, CDR1 is SGHNT and CDR2 YENEEA. The V end lost 0 bases, the J end lost 9 bases, and 15 bases lay between the germline ends. The DNA of the CDR3 is TGTGCCAGCAGCTTAGACCCGGCGGAGGGCCGTGAGCAGTTCTTC. It translates to CASSLDPAEGREQFF.

This clone appeared a few times. CDR3: CASSSGQGTDTQYF. CDR3 nucleotides: TGTGCCAGCAGCTCCGGACAGGGGACAGATACGCAGTATTTT. The chain is built from TRBV7-3 and TRBJ2-3, with 9 bases identical to TRBD1. The CDR3 spans 14 residues. V trimming: 4 bases; J trimming: 3 bases; junction bases outside the gene matches: 2. Germline V gene sequence: CDR1 SGHTA, CDR2 FQGTGA.

This clone occurred a few times. The V and J genes are TRBV14 and TRBJ2-7; D not certain. The V and J ends lost 0 bases and 6 bases respectively, with 9 bases between them. The CDR3 is 13 amino acids. Germline loops: CDR1 SGHDN, CDR2 FVKESK. CDR3 loop: CASSQDLRSEQYF. The DNA of the CDR3 is TGTGCCAGCAGCCAAGATCTACGGTCCGAGCAGTACTTC. Drawing the rest from reference TRBV14 and TRBJ2-7, the complete variable domain is EAGVTQFPSHSVIEKGQTVTLRCDPISGHDNLYWYRRVMGKEIKFLLHFVKESKQDESGMPNNRFLAERTGGTYSTLKVQPAELEDSGVYFCASSQDLRSEQYFGPGTRLTVT.

The chain joins TRBV5-1 to TRBJ2-2; the D gene is possibly TRBD2 (6 bases). The CDR3 length is 15 residues. Per the germline V gene, CDR1 is SGHRS and CDR2 is YFSETQ. The V and J ends lost 4 bases and 0 bases respectively, with 10 bases between them. This CDR3 reads CASSPIAANTGELFF. The CDR3 bases are TGCGCCAGCAGCCCCATAGCGGCGAACACCGGGGAGCTGTTTTTT.

This rearrangement joins TRBV10-3 to TRBJ1-3; 7 bases are a match to TRBD1. V lost 9 bases, J lost 0 bases, and 8 bases stayed unmatched. Germline V gene lookup returns CDR1 ENHRY and CDR2 SYGVKD. This CDR3 comprises 15 residues. CDR3 coding DNA: TGTGCCATTGGGGACAGTAATTACTCTGGAAACACCATATATTTT. This encodes CAIGDSNYSGNTIYF.

This clone has a single count. The chain couples TRBV2 to TRBJ1-5; D remains unclear. The CDR3 has 10 residues. V lost 7 bases and J 5 bases, leaving 3 bases between the germline ends. Germline V CDR1 and CDR2: SNHLY, FYNNEI. In nucleotides, the CDR3 is TGTGCCAGCACCGATCAGCCCCAGCATTTT. This sequence encodes CASTDQPQHF.

This CDR3 is CASSFGGEDSPNTEAFF. The CDR3 nucleotides are TGTGCCAGCAGCTTTGGAGGGGAGGATAGTCCGAACACTGAAGCTTTCTTT. The chain carries TRBV12-1 and TRBJ1-1. TRBV12-1 has pseudogene status. CDR3 length: 17 amino acids.

The rearrangement uses TRBV5-6 and TRBJ1-2; 9 nucleotides agree with TRBD1. There are 16 residues in the CDR3. Germline V gene sequence: CDR1 SGHDT, CDR2 YYEEEE. The V and J ends lost 4 bases and 4 bases, in that order; junction bases with no gene match: 11. The CDR3 sequence: CASSPVQGASPYGYTF. CDR3 in DNA: TGTGCCAGCAGCCCGGTACAGGGGGCCTCGCCCTATGGCTACACCTTC.

The V and J genes are TRBV10-1 and TRBJ2-7; 15 positions match TRBD2. There are 17 residues in the CDR3. The germline V gene has CDR1 WNHNN and CDR2 SYGVQD (reference sequence). V was clipped by 2 bases and J by 4 bases; unmatched bases: 6. CDR3 protein: CASSEGLAGGPKYEQYF. CDR3 sequence (DNA): TGCGCCAGCAGTGAGGGACTAGCGGGAGGGCCAAAGTACGAGCAGTACTTC.

The J gene is TRBJ1-3, the V gene TRBV19; 9 nucleotides match TRBD1. The CDR3 totals 14 residues. Per the germline V gene, CDR1 is LNHDA and CDR2 is SQIVND (reference sequence). V was clipped by 8 bases and J by 2 bases; unmatched bases: 4. The DNA of the CDR3 is TGTGCCAGTTTCGACAGGGGGACTGGAAACACCATATATTTT. Residues: CASFDRGTGNTIYF. The complete variable domain, with remaining parts taken from reference TRBV19 and TRBJ1-3, reads DGGITQSPKYLFRKEGQNVTLSCEQNLNHDAMYWYRQDPGQGLRLIYYSQIVNDFQKGDIAEGYSVSREKKESFPLTVTSAQKNPTAFYLCASFDRGTGNTIYFGEGSWLTVV.

The genes are TRBV10-3 and TRBJ1-2; maybe TRBD1 (5 bases). Germline assignment: CDR1 ENHRY and CDR2 SYGVKD. This CDR3 is built from 15 residues. V lost 1 base and J lost 7, with 16 bases in between. CDR3: CAISEWREGKGGYTF. CDR3 coding DNA: TGTGCCATCAGTGAGTGGAGGGAGGGGAAAGGTGGCTACACCTTC.

The chain carries TRBV5-1 and TRBJ2-6; perhaps D is TRBD1 or TRBD2 (5 bases each). With 2 bases removed from V and 0 bases from J, the gap between germline ends came to 6 bases. This CDR3 spans 15 amino acids. The germline V gene has CDR1 SGHRS and CDR2 YFSETQ. CDR3 residues: CASSFGASGANVLTF. The CDR3 bases are TGCGCCAGCAGCTTCGGGGCCTCTGGGGCCAACGTCCTGACTTTC.

The gene calls are TRBV11-3 and TRBJ2-2; no clear D gene. CDR1 and CDR2 (germline): SGHNT, YENEEA. This CDR3 spans 14 amino acids. Trimming took off 3 bases at V and 1 base at J, with 6 bases between the two ends. The CDR3 nucleotides are TGTGCCAGCAGCTTTGCTGGGAACACCGGGGAGCTGTTTTTT. Its protein is CASSFAGNTGELFF.

The V and J genes are TRBV19 and TRBJ2-7, with TRBD1 matching 7 bases. Germline V gene sequence: CDR1 LNHDA, CDR2 SQIVND (reference sequence). The CDR3 has 15 amino acids. The ends lost 7 bases at V and 0 bases at J; junction bases unmatched: 9. The CDR3 sequence: CASKRGQGPSYEQYF. As DNA, the CDR3 is TGTGCCAGTAAAAGGGGGCAGGGTCCCTCCTACGAGCAGTACTTC.

The chain uses TRBV19 and TRBJ2-7; D tentatively fits TRBD1 or TRBD2 (5 bases each). The CDR3 totals 15 residues. The germline V gene has CDR1 LNHDA and CDR2 SQIVND (reference sequence). Trimming left V 3 bases short and J 5 bases short, with 17 bases between. CDR3 DNA sequence: TGTGCCAGTAGTATTAGAGGGGACGCGTGGGACGAGCAGTACTTC. Amino acids: CASSIRGDAWDEQYF.

This clone is a singleton in its sample. V is TRBV6-1 and J is TRBJ2-2, with D unclear. V was shortened by 3 bases and J by 0 bases, with 8 bases between the two germline ends. The germline V gene encodes CDR1 MNHNS and CDR2 SASEGT. The CDR3 is made up of 15 amino acids. The CDR3 loop reads CASSEESANTGELFF. CDR3 DNA sequence: TGTGCCAGCAGTGAGGAGTCCGCGAACACCGGGGAGCTGTTTTTT.

Of note for this clone: Other DNA sequences in this sample translate to the same CDR3. The genes are TRBV7-9 and TRBJ2-3; 7 bases are shared with TRBD2. Germline CDR1 SEHNR, CDR2 FQNEAQ (reference sequence). V lost 3 bases, J lost 1 base, and 1 base stayed unmatched. This CDR3 comprises 14 residues. CDR3 sequence reads: CASSFSGGTDTQYF. The CDR3 DNA sequence: TGTGCCAGCAGCTTCAGCGGGGGCACAGATACGCAGTATTTT.

The J gene is TRBJ2-7, the V gene TRBV5-1; D may be TRBD1 or TRBD2 (5 bases each). This CDR3 has 13 amino acids. Germline V CDR1 and CDR2: SGHRS, YFSETQ. V gave up 5 bases and J gave up 0 bases, with 9 bases separating them. The CDR3, as DNA: TGCGCCAGCAGGGGACCTCCCTCCTACGAGCAGTACTTC. Protein product: CASRGPPSYEQYF.

This sequence joins TRBV6-5 and TRBJ2-2; 7 bases fit TRBD1. V lost 2 bases to trimming and J lost 3 bases; unmatched junction nucleotides: 3. Germline loops: CDR1 MNHEY, CDR2 SVGAGI. The CDR3 has 15 residues. The DNA of the CDR3 is TGTGCCAGCAGTTACGACAGGGCCTACACCGGGGAGCTGTTTTTT. This sequence encodes CASSYDRAYTGELFF.

This chain joins TRBV28 and TRBJ2-7; tentative D call: TRBD1 (6 bases). Trimming shortened V by 6 bases and J by 5 bases, and 23 bases separated the two germline ends. Germline loops: CDR1 MDHEN, CDR2 SYDVKM. The CDR3 contains 16 residues. The chain's CDR3 is CASSPRLTGLNNEQYF. The DNA for the CDR3 is TGTGCCAGCAGCCCACGGTTGACAGGCTTGAATAACGAGCAGTACTTC.

This clone was recorded once. This rearrangement joins TRBV2 to TRBJ2-7; TRBD1 matches at 10 bases. J lost 9 bases, V lost 10 bases, and 12 bases had no gene match. Germline assignment: CDR1 SNHLY and CDR2 FYNNEI. The CDR3 sequence is 13 residues long. The CDR3 is CATESLRDRGQYF. DNA of the CDR3: TGTGCCACCGAAAGCCTCCGGGACAGGGGGCAGTACTTC.

The chain has TRBV4-1 and TRBJ2-1; D not certain. The V gene lost 1 base and the J gene lost 8 bases, with 9 bases spanning the gap. The CDR3 runs 13 residues. Germline V gene lookup returns CDR1 MGHRA and CDR2 YSYEKL. The CDR3 here is CASSQGARYEQFF. The CDR3 DNA is TGCGCCAGCAGCCAAGGGGCGCGGTATGAGCAGTTCTTC.

Concerning this clone: A read error is the likely source, as a far larger clone sits one nucleotide away. The rearrangement links TRBV2 to TRBJ2-5; 9 positions agree with TRBD1. The J call is doubtful: the DNA matches TRBJ2-7 better. CDR3 size: 12 residues. Per the germline V gene, CDR1 is SNHLY and CDR2 is FYNNEI. The CDR3: CDSNRGRSEQYF. The CDR3 nucleotides are TGTGACAGCAACAGGGGGCGTAGCGAGCAGTACTTC.

V gene TRBV7-9 combines with J gene TRBJ1-1; D might be TRBD1 (5 bases). The CDR3 extends over 14 amino acids. Germline values: CDR1 SEHNR, CDR2 FQNEAQ (reference sequence). Deletions cut 3 bases from V and 6 bases from J, with 14 bases between. CDR3 nucleotides: TGTGCCAGCAGCTTGGGGGGACCGGATCCTGAAGCTTTCTTT. Encoded protein: CASSLGGPDPEAFF.

CDR3 DNA: TGCGCCAGCACCAAACGACAGGGCAGAACCGGGGAGCTGTTTTTT. Its translation is CASTKRQGRTGELFF. This chain uses TRBV5-1 with TRBJ2-2; 7 nucleotides match TRBD1. Trimming cost V 6 bases and J 5 bases; bases outside gene matches: 10. Germline CDR1 is SGHRS and CDR2 is YFSETQ. CDR3 length equals 15 residues.